One T cell receptor (beta chain) is described in this entry. Looked up from germline, CDR1 is SEHNR and CDR2 is FQNEAQ (reference sequence). V was cut by 0 bases and J by 2 bases, with 4 bases left in between. The CDR3 is 13 residues long. This sample was taken from a study of shared clonotypes between healthy human individuals. Execution of the assay was at deep level. Sequencing used immunoSEQ multiplex PCR; TCRdb keeps in-frame clones, though not all of them. In the table there are about a million clones, about 76% of which are singletons. The source material was memory CD4+ T cells sorted from blood. As to subset: CD45RA-negative fraction. This clonotype was sampled from a man aged 18 to 35 in good health. This chain links TRBV7-9 with TRBJ1-2; D not certain. The CDR3 nucleotides are TGTGCCAGCAGCTTAGCAGTAAACTATGGCTACACCTTC. It codes for CASSLAVNYGYTF.